This T cell receptor beta chain stems from a study of T cell repertoires in cytomegalovirus infection. Looking at the study overall: The study used recently identified HLA-C-restricted and well-studied HLA-B-restricted CMV epitopes. Indications came from public TCR beta signatures; they pointed to CMV infection and to a matching HLA type. Findings and caveats of the study: The ex vivo response showed dominance by HLA-C-restricted CMV-specific TCR beta clonotypes. Of the TCR beta families, the public ones yielded a cumulative frequency that identified carriers of CMV plus the relevant HLA.

TCRdb used MiXCR to reprocess the reads, holding one entry per CDR3 protein. Of a few hundred thousand distinct CDR3 sequences listed, roughly 42% are singletons. This CDR3 region has 16 residues. Per germline, CDR1 LGHNA and CDR2 YSLEER. The V and J ends lost 0 bases and 5 bases, in that order; junction bases with no gene match: 6. In regard to this clonotype: Its antigen is unidentified.

The genes are TRBV4-3 and TRBJ1-4; 7 bases agree with TRBD1. The starting material was cultured PBMCs, obtained from culture after CMV antigen stimulation. This receptor was taken from a human donor in good health (CMV status not recorded). Some clones in this sample may be carry-over from other donors' samples. CDR3 loop: CASSQDWRQGNEKLFF. DNA for the CDR3: TGCGCCAGCAGCCAAGATTGGAGACAGGGAAATGAAAAACTGTTTTTT.